The following is a TCR beta chain sequence with its context. This sample is part of a study of T cell changes during pregnancy in multiple sclerosis. Generated by immunoSEQ multiplex PCR, the TCRdb table keeps only in-frame clones and is missing some. The table lists over 60,000 clones, roughly 91% of them singletons. Per germline, CDR1 GTSNPN and CDR2 SVGIG (reference sequence). V was shortened by 3 bases and J by 0 bases, with 8 bases between the two germline ends. This CDR3 spans 14 amino acids. The chain has TRBV30 and TRBJ2-2; no definite D call. The sequencing here drew on peripheral blood, taken in the third trimester of pregnancy. This TCR came from a female donor in good health, enrolled as a control in a pregnancy study. The CDR3 is CAWSRGTNTGELFF. CDR3 bases: TGTGCCTGGAGCCGAGGTACGAACACCGGGGAGCTGTTTTTT.